This T cell receptor beta chain came from a study of response to subunit inactivated influenza vaccine. Whole-study findings and limits: Authors suggested that a seasonal influenza vaccination recruits few new T cells each time.

Germline CDR1 is MDHEN and CDR2 is SYDVKM. This CDR3 is 21 amino acids long. With 2 bases clipped from V and 3 bases from J, the junction kept 22 bases outside the gene matches. TCRdb re-called the RT-PCR reads through MiXCR, storing one row per CDR3 protein. The profile shows about 190,000 distinct CDR3 sequences, about 15% of them singletons. On this clonotype itself: What it binds is not known.

This specimen consisted of CD8+ T cells sorted from PBMCs, obtained approximately 5 days after vaccination. The receptor was isolated from a man over 45 who received an inactivated influenza vaccine. V gene TRBV28 combines with J gene TRBJ2-7; 10 bases are a match to TRBD2. The CDR3 DNA follows: TGTGCCAGCAGTTTAGAGTTGTTAAGCGGGAGGGCGAAAACCCCAAGCTACGAGCAGTACTTC. Translated: CASSLELLSGRAKTPSYEQYF. Full variable domain (remainder filled in from reference TRBV28 and TRBJ2-7): DVKVTQSSRYLVKRTGEKVFLECVQDMDHENMFWYRQDPGLGLRLIYFSYDVKMKEKGDIPEGYSVSREKKERFSLILESASTNQTSMYLCASSLELLSGRAKTPSYEQYFGPGTRLTVT.